This TCR beta chain was obtained from a study of neurological immune-mediated disorders. The study, taken as a whole, reports: When grouped phylogenetically, the repertoires of 18 of the 34 multiple sclerosis patients fell together in one related-CDR3 cluster, which is a possible signature.

Comments on this clonotype: Its antigen is currently unknown.

Template-switch 5'RACE cDNA synthesis added a 10-nucleotide unique molecular identifier. The yield of each sequencing run was over 160 million TCR-beta sequences from 15-18 subjects. TCRdb independently ran MiXCR on the 5' RACE reads; one entry per CDR3 protein. The sample contains around 69,000 distinct CDR3 sequences, less than 5.5% of which appear only once. This TCR was recovered from a man under 40 with multiple sclerosis. The sample taken for sequencing was PBMCs.

CDR3 bases: TGCAGTGCTAGCCCACCGACGAGCACAGATACGCAGTATTTT. It is translated as CSASPPTSTDTQYF. The rearrangement uses TRBV20-1 and TRBJ2-3; the D is unclear. The CDR3 is made up of 14 amino acids. Per germline, CDR1 DFQATT and CDR2 SNEGSKA (reference sequence). V lost 3 bases and J lost 0, with 10 bases in between.